These 21 T cell receptor beta chains came from one sample sequenced in a study of early T cells in non-severe SARS-CoV-2 infection. TCRdb re-analysed the 5' RACE reads in MiXCR, keeping a single row per CDR3 protein. The data show about 48,000 distinct CDR3 sequences, about 12% seen once. The sample comprised whole blood. The receptors shown here come from an adult who was a healthcare worker with PCR-confirmed SARS-CoV-2 infection or an uninfected control (not recorded which).

The genes are TRBV7-9 and TRBJ2-7; no clear D gene. Per germline, CDR1 SEHNR and CDR2 FQNEAQ (reference sequence). The V and J ends lost 3 bases and 4 bases respectively, with 16 bases between them. This CDR3 contains 15 residues. The CDR3 DNA is TGTGCCAGCAGCTTTGGGGTCTACCCCAGATACGAGCAGTACTTC. Residues: CASSFGVYPRYEQYF.

This clonotype was detected ten times or more. The chain joins TRBV6-1 to TRBJ1-2, with TRBD1 matching 9 bases. The germline gives CDR1 MNHNS, CDR2 SASEGT. This CDR3 comprises 16 residues. J was trimmed by 0 bases and V by 7 bases; bases with no gene match: 9. The CDR3 reads CASITPGQGANYGYTF. The CDR3 coding sequence is TGTGCCAGCATTACACCGGGACAGGGTGCTAACTATGGCTACACCTTC.

This clonotype turned up a few times. The V gene is TRBV5-1, the J gene TRBJ1-5; 9 bases agree with TRBD1. The CDR3 runs 15 residues. V was clipped by 3 bases and J by 2 bases; unmatched bases: 3. Germline CDR1 is SGHRS and CDR2 is YFSETQ. In DNA, the CDR3 is TGCGCCAGCAGCTATACAGGGGGCGGCAATCAGCCCCAGCATTTT. As protein: CASSYTGGGNQPQHF. Variable domain in full (rest from reference TRBV5-1 and TRBJ1-5): KAGVTQTPRYLIKTRGQQVTLSCSPISGHRSVSWYQQTPGQGLQFLFEYFSETQRNKGNFPGRFSGRQFSNSRSEMNVSTLELGDSALYLCASSYTGGGNQPQHFGDGTRLSIL.

This clonotype was recorded many times. The chain is built from TRBV19 and TRBJ1-5; D might be TRBD1 (6 bases). This CDR3 comprises 14 residues. Trimming left V 4 bases short and J 5 bases short, with 12 bases between. CDR1 LNHDA and CDR2 SQIVND come from the germline V gene (reference sequence). CDR3 nucleotides: TGTGCCAGTAGTACAAACAGGGCGCATCAGCCCCAGCATTTT. It translates to CASSTNRAHQPQHF.

The chain recombines TRBV15 with TRBJ2-1; D is possibly TRBD2 (5 bases). CDR1 and CDR2 (germline): LNHNV, YYDKDF (reference sequence). The V end was cut by 1 base, the J end by 4 bases, with 8 bases between. This CDR3 has 14 residues. CDR3 sequence: CATSRATGYNEQFF. The CDR3, as DNA: TGTGCCACCAGCAGAGCCACGGGATACAATGAGCAGTTCTTC.

This clonotype was seen many times. CDR3 sequence: CSARTGQPFNQPQHF. The CDR3 DNA is TGCAGTGCTAGAACGGGACAGCCTTTCAATCAGCCCCAGCATTTT. V usage is TRBV20-1 and J usage is TRBJ1-5, with 7 nucleotides matching TRBD1. The CDR3 runs to 15 residues. J was trimmed by 3 bases and V by 2 bases; bases with no gene match: 7. CDR1 is DFQATT, CDR2 SNEGSKA, per germline (reference sequence).

This clonotype was found many times. The V and J genes are TRBV28 and TRBJ1-2, with D unresolved. The germline V and J ends were trimmed by 1 base and 8 bases, with 11 bases remaining between them. The CDR3 has 13 amino acids. The germline V gene has CDR1 MDHEN and CDR2 SYDVKM. The CDR3 reads CASSLSGMFGYTF. CDR3 bases: TGTGCCAGCAGTTTATCTGGCATGTTCGGCTACACCTTC.

The genes are TRBV12-3 or TRBV12-4 and TRBJ1-5; possible D gene TRBD1, 5 bases. The CDR3 consists of 16 residues. Deletions cut 3 bases from V and 4 bases from J, with 16 bases between. CDR3 coding DNA: TGTGCCAGCAGTTTTAGAGGGCAGGGCCATAATCAGCCCCAGCATTTT. It translates to CASSFRGQGHNQPQHF.

The table lists this clonotype with a few counts. The gene calls are TRBV1 and TRBJ2-2; no check of the table's D call, TRBD2, against the DNA was made. TRBV1 is an annotated pseudogene. CDR3 length equals 16 residues. The DNA for the CDR3 is TGCACCAGCAGCCAAGATGGTAGCGAGGGCACCGGGGAGCTGTTTTTT. The encoded protein is CTSSQDGSEGTGELFF.

The chain carries TRBV6-5 and TRBJ2-5, with 10 bases lining up with TRBD2. The germline gives CDR1 MNHEY, CDR2 SVGAGI. This CDR3 has 17 amino acids. The trim removed 5 bases at V and 2 bases at J, leaving 11 bases unmatched. CDR3 amino acids: CASSETELAGIQETQYF. The CDR3 bases are TGTGCCAGCAGTGAGACGGAACTAGCGGGGATTCAAGAGACCCAGTACTTC.

This clonotype was found many times. The chain employs TRBV2 and TRBJ1-5; 9 bases line up with TRBD1. Germline V gene data show CDR1 as SNHLY and CDR2 as FYNNEI. The V segment lost 3 bases and the J segment 4 bases; nucleotides outside the gene matches: 4. The CDR3 spans 15 residues. In DNA form, the CDR3 reads TGTGCCAGCAGTGATCAGACAGGGGGGAATCAGCCCCAGCATTTT. This encodes CASSDQTGGNQPQHF.

The V and J genes are TRBV9 and TRBJ1-1; the D is unclear. Germline values: CDR1 SGDLS, CDR2 YYNGEE. The CDR3 is 16 residues long. V lost 3 bases, J lost 5 bases, and 20 bases lay in between. The CDR3 spells CASSEAQDGLGTEAFF. For the CDR3, the DNA is TGTGCCAGCAGCGAGGCCCAGGACGGACTGGGGACTGAAGCTTTCTTT.

The chain is built from TRBV10-3 and TRBJ1-3; no firm D call. Between the trimmed V and J ends, which lost 6 bases and 0 bases, there was a span of 12 bases. The CDR3 loop spans 15 amino acids. CDR1 ENHRY and CDR2 SYGVKD come from the germline V gene. In DNA, the CDR3 is TGTGCCATCAGGCCCGGGCTTCTCTCTGGAAACACCATATATTTT. It encodes CAIRPGLLSGNTIYF.

Regarding this clonotype: A much larger clone lies a single base off, so this may be a read error. The rearrangement uses TRBV6-2 or TRBV6-3 and TRBJ1-1; D perhaps matches TRBD1 (5 bases). Trimming took 4 bases from V and 6 from J, leaving 21 bases between them. This CDR3 contains 16 residues. Germline values: CDR1 MNHEY, CDR2 SVGEGT. This CDR3 is CASSSFGAGRSSEAFF. CDR3 bases: TGTGCCAGCAGTTCGTTTGGGGCAGGGCGATCGTCTGAAGCTTTCTTT.

Many counts were recorded for this clonotype. The V call is TRBV12-3 or TRBV12-4, the J call TRBJ2-7; no reliable D call. CDR3 length: 14 amino acids. V was clipped by 3 bases and J by 4 bases, with 13 bases between them. CDR3 DNA: TGTGCCAGCAGTTTTACACCCGGATCTTACGAGCAGTACTTC. It codes for CASSFTPGSYEQYF.

The chain links TRBV5-1 to TRBJ2-3; a possible D gene is TRBD1 (6 bases). Per germline, CDR1 SGHRS and CDR2 YFSETQ. Trimming shortened V by 4 bases and J by 2 bases, and 14 bases separated the two germline ends. This CDR3 region has 15 residues. CDR3 loop: CASSPQGPVTDTQYF. The CDR3, as DNA: TGCGCCAGCAGCCCACAGGGCCCCGTCACAGATACGCAGTATTTT.

This clonotype was recorded many times. The chain links TRBV29-1 to TRBJ2-1; D ambiguous. The length of the CDR3 is 12 residues. The germline CDR1 and CDR2 sequences are SQVTM and ANQGSEA. Deletions cut 6 bases from V and 6 bases from J, with 12 bases between. CDR3 protein: CSVAPVTNEQFF. The DNA for the CDR3 is TGCAGCGTCGCTCCGGTTACCAATGAGCAGTTCTTC.

The rearrangement joins TRBV28 to TRBJ1-6; unclear D gene. CDR3 length: 12 residues. CDR1 and CDR2 from the germline V gene are MDHEN and SYDVKM. The V gene lost 4 bases and the J gene lost 6 bases, with 4 bases spanning the gap. The CDR3 loop is CASSWSNSPLHF. The CDR3 DNA reads as TGTGCCAGCAGTTGGAGTAATTCACCCCTCCACTTT.

This clonotype was seen repeatedly, ten times or more. The chain employs TRBV2 and TRBJ1-4; 8 nucleotides match TRBD1. The V gene end was trimmed by 7 bases and the J gene end by 15 bases; junction bases not matched to a gene: 7. Per the germline V gene, CDR1 is SNHLY and CDR2 is FYNNEI. The CDR3 spans 11 residues. The CDR3: CASTGTGPVFF. For the CDR3, the DNA is TGTGCCAGCACCGGGACAGGCCCAGTGTTTTTT.

The chain recombines TRBV5-1 with TRBJ1-4; D unresolved. The V gene lost 0 bases and the J gene lost 10 bases, with 4 bases spanning the gap. Looked up from germline, CDR1 is SGHRS and CDR2 is YFSETQ. The CDR3 is 11 residues long. The CDR3 is CASSLDRKLFF. CDR3 nucleotides: TGCGCCAGCAGCTTGGATCGAAAACTGTTTTTT.

This clonotype was observed a handful of times. This chain connects TRBV6-2 or TRBV6-3 to TRBJ2-1; either TRBD1 or TRBD2 may fit D (6 bases each). This CDR3 is built from 15 residues. Germline loops: CDR1 MNHEY, CDR2 SVGEGT. Trimming took off 0 bases at V and 7 bases at J, with 13 bases between the two ends. The CDR3 region has the DNA TGTGCCAGCAGTTACTCTGACCGGGGGCCTAATGAGCAGTTCTTC. Its translation: CASSYSDRGPNEQFF.